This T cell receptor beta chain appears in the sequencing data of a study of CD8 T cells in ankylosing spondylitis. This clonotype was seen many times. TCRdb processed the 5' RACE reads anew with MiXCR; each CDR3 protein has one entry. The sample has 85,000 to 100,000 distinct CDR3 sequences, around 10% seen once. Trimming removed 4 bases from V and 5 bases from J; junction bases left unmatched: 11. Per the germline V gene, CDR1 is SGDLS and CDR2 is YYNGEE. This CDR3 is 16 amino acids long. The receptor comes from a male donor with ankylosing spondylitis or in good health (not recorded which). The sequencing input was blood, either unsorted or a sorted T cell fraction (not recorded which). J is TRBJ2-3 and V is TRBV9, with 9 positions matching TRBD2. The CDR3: CASSLHGGGAKDTQYF. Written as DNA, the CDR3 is TGTGCCAGCAGCCTCCACGGCGGGGGGGCAAAAGATACGCAGTATTTT.